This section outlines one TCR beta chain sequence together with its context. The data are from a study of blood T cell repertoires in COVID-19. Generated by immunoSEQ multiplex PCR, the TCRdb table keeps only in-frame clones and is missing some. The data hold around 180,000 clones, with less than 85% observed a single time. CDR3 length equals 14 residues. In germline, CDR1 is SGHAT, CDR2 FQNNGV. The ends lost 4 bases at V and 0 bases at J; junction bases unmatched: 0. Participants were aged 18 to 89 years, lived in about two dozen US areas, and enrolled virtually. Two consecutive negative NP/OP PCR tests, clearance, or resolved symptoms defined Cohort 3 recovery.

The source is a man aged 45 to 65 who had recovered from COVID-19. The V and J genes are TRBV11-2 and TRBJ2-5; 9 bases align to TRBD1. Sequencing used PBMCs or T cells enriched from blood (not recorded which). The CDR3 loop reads CASSWTGDQETQYF. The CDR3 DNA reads TGTGCCAGCAGCTGGACAGGGGACCAAGAGACCCAGTACTTC. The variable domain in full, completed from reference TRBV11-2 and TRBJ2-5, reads EAGVAQSPRYKIIEKRQSVAFWCNPISGHATLYWYQQILGQGPKLLIQFQNNGVVDDSQLPKDRFSAERLKGVDSTLKIQPAKLEDSAVYLCASSWTGDQETQYFGPGTRLLVL.